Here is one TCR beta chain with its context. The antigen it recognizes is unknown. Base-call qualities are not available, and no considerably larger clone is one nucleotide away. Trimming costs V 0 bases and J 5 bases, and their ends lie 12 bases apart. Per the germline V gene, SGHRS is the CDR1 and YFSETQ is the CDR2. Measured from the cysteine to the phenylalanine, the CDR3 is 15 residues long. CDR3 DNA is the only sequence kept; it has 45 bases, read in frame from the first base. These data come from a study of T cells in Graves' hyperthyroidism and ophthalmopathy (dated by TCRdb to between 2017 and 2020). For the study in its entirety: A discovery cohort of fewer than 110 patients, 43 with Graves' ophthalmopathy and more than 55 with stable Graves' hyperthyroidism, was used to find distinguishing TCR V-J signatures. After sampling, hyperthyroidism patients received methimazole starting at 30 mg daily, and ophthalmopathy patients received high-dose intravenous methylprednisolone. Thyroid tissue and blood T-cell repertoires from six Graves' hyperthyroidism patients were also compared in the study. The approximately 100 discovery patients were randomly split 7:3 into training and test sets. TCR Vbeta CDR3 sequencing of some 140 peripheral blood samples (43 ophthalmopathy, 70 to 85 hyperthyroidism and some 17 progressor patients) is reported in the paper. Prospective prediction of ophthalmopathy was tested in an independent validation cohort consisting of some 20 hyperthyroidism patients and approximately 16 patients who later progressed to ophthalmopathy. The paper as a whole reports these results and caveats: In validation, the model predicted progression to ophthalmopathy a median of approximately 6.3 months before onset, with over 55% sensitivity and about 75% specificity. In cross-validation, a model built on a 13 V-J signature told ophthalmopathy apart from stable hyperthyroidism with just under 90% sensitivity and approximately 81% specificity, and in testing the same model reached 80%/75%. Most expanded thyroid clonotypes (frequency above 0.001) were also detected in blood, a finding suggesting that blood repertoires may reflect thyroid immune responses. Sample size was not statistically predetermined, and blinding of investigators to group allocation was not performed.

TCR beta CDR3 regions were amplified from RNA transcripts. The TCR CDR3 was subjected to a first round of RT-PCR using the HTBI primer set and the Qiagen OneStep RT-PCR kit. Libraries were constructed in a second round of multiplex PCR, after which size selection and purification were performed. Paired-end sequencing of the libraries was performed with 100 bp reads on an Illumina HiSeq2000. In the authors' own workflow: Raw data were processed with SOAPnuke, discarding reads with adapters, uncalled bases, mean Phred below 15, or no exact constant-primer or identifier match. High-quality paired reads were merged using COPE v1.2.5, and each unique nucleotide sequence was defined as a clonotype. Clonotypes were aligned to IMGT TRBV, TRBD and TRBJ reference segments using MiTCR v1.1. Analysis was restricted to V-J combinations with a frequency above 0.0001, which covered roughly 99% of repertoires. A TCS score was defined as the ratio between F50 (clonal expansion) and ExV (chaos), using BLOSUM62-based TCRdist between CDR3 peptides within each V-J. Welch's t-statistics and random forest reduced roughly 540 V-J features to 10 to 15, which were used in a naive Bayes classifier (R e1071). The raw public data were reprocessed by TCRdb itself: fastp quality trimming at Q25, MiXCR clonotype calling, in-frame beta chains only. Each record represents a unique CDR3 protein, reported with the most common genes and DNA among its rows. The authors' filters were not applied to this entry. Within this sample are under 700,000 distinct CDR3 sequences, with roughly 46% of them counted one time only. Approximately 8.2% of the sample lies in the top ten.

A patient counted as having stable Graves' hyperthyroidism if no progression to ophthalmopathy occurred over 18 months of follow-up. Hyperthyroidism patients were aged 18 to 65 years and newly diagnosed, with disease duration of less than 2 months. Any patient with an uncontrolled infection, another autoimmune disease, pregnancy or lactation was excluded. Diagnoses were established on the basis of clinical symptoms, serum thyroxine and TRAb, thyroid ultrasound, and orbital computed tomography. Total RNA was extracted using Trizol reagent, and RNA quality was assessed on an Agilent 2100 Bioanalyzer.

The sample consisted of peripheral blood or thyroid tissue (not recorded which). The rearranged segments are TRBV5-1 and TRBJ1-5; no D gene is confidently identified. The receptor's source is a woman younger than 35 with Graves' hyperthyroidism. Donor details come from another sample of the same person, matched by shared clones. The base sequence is TGCGCCAGCAGCTTGGCCGGACTTCCCGATCAGCCCCAGCATTTT. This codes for CASSLAGLPDQPQHF.